Presented here are 3 T cell receptor beta chains from one specimen sequenced in a study of cytotoxic CD8 clonotypes in ibrutinib-treated CLL. This table comes from immunoSEQ multiplex PCR, and its TCRdb copy is limited to in-frame clones, with some not included. The sample holds approximately 26,000 clones, approximately 85% seen once. The source was PBMCs, collected after 24 months of ibrutinib treatment. The receptors derive from a human donor with chronic lymphocytic leukemia.

This clone was counted a few times. This sequence joins TRBV5-1 and TRBJ2-3; a possible D gene is TRBD1 (6 bases). The germline V gene encodes CDR1 SGHRS and CDR2 YFSETQ. The CDR3 is made up of 14 amino acids. V lost 0 bases and J 3 bases, leaving 8 bases between the germline ends. CDR3 DNA sequence: TGCGCCAGCAGCTTGGTGGGGGCGACAGATACGCAGTATTTT. Translated: CASSLVGATDTQYF.

The chain carries TRBV7-3 and TRBJ2-2; D remains ambiguous. CDR3 size: 16 residues. Looked up from germline, CDR1 is SGHTA and CDR2 is FQGTGA. The V and J ends lost 1 base and 0 bases respectively, with 9 bases between them. The CDR3 nucleotides are TGTGCCAGCAGCTTAAATGGCGGTACGAACACCGGGGAGCTGTTTTTT. This gives the protein CASSLNGGTNTGELFF.

The chain is built from TRBV18 and TRBJ1-1; no clear D gene. This CDR3 region has 12 residues. V gave up 0 bases and J gave up 7 bases, with 6 bases separating them. Germline loops: CDR1 KGHSH, CDR2 LQKENI. The CDR3 loop reads CASSPPTDEAFF. Here the CDR3 DNA reads TGTGCCAGCTCACCACCGACGGATGAAGCTTTCTTT.